This TCR beta chain was found in a study of blood T cells in healthy people across ages. Sample-barcoded 5' priming and a J-beta primer mix drove a second PCR of about 6 to 12 cycles. TCRdb analysed the 5' RACE reads with MiXCR anew, one entry per CDR3 protein. Of approximately 1.5 million distinct CDR3 sequences detected, about 31% appear once; the ten largest clones hold roughly 10%. Researchers isolated at least 6 million PBMCs per sample. The V end was cut by 9 bases, the J end by 10 bases, with 10 bases between. Germline CDR1 is WNHNN and CDR2 is SYGVQD (reference sequence). The CDR3 totals 10 residues.

The specimen was blood. The chain recombines TRBV10-1 with TRBJ2-1; maybe TRBD2 (5 bases). The clonotype comes from a woman aged 30 to 39 in good health. The CDR3 loop reads CARYSSEQFF. The CDR3 region has the DNA TGCGCCAGGTATTCTAGCGAGCAGTTCTTC.